The rows below give T cell receptor beta chains drawn from one sample of a study of blood T cell repertoires in COVID-19. The method was immunoSEQ multiplex PCR; TCRdb's version includes in-frame clones alone and lacks a portion of them. Found here are a few hundred thousand clones, roughly 80% of them singletons; the top ten hold approximately 3.5%. The sequencing sample was made of peripheral blood. The source is a woman in her late teens or twenties with acute or convalescent COVID-19. Each CDR3 is given with its conserved first and last residue. The order of the fields is clone size, J gene, V gene, D gene, CDR3 DNA, CDR3 protein. D genes are given only for firm matches. Size is stated for part of the rows, as once, few or many counts, or as a class when the clone is expanded.

abundance: NA
j_gene: TRBJ2-7
v_gene: TRBV7-2
d_gene: TRBD2
CDR3nt: TGTGCCAGCAGCTCCTTAGTGGGGGCGGGACTAGTGGAGTACGAGCAGTACTTC
CDR3aa: CASSSLVGAGLVEYEQYF

abundance: NA
j_gene: TRBJ2-7
v_gene: TRBV19
d_gene: NA
CDR3nt: TGTGCCAGCTCGTGGGGCCTCGAGCAGTACTTC
CDR3aa: CASSWGLEQYF

abundance: NA
j_gene: TRBJ2-3
v_gene: TRBV29-1
d_gene: TRBD2
CDR3nt: TGCAGCGTTGAAGAGGTAGCGGGGCGCACAGATACGCAGTATTTT
CDR3aa: CSVEEVAGRTDTQYF

abundance: once
j_gene: TRBJ1-3
v_gene: TRBV7-8
d_gene: TRBD1
CDR3nt: TGTGCCAGCAGCTCGACAGGGGGGAAGGACACCATATATTTT
CDR3aa: CASSSTGGKDTIYF

abundance: NA
j_gene: TRBJ1-2
v_gene: TRBV29-1
d_gene: NA
CDR3nt: TGCAGCGTTGAAGATGGAGGGGGGGCGATAGGCTATGGCTACACCTTC
CDR3aa: CSVEDGGGAIGYGYTF

abundance: NA
j_gene: TRBJ1-1
v_gene: TRBV19
d_gene: TRBD1
CDR3nt: TGTGCCAGTAGTAGACAGGGGACGAACACTGAAGCTTTCTTT
CDR3aa: CASSRQGTNTEAFF

abundance: once
j_gene: TRBJ2-5
v_gene: TRBV5-5
d_gene: TRBD1
CDR3nt: TGTGCCAGCAGCTTGGCCGGGACAGACCAAGAGACCCAGTACTTC
CDR3aa: CASSLAGTDQETQYF

abundance: NA
j_gene: TRBJ1-1
v_gene: TRBV5-1
d_gene: TRBD1
CDR3nt: TGCGCCAGCAGCTTGATAGGCCAGGGGGTGGAAGCTTTCTTT
CDR3aa: CASSLIGQGVEAFF

abundance: NA
j_gene: TRBJ2-1
v_gene: TRBV4-1
d_gene: NA
CDR3nt: TGCGCCAGCAGTCAAGAGGGGCTCCGACCCTACAATGAGCAGTTCTTC
CDR3aa: CASSQEGLRPYNEQFF

abundance: NA
j_gene: TRBJ2-7
v_gene: TRBV2
d_gene: NA
CDR3nt: TGTGCCAGCAGTTCAGACAGCTCCTACGAGCAGTACTTC
CDR3aa: CASSSDSSYEQYF

abundance: NA
j_gene: TRBJ2-5
v_gene: TRBV5-1
d_gene: NA
CDR3nt: TGCGCCAGCAGCTTGGTTGGAGCGGCCCAAGAGACCCAGTACTTC
CDR3aa: CASSLVGAAQETQYF

abundance: NA
j_gene: TRBJ2-7
v_gene: TRBV19
d_gene: NA
CDR3nt: TGTGCCAGTAGTTGGCAGGGATCCTACGAGCAGTACTTC
CDR3aa: CASSWQGSYEQYF

abundance: NA
j_gene: TRBJ2-6
v_gene: TRBV29-1
d_gene: NA
CDR3nt: TGCAGCGTTGAAGATCGAGGCATCTCTGGGGCCAACGTCCTGACTTTC
CDR3aa: CSVEDRGISGANVLTF

abundance: NA
j_gene: TRBJ1-1
v_gene: TRBV28
d_gene: NA
CDR3nt: TGTGCCAGCAGTTTTCAGACTGAAGCTTTCTTT
CDR3aa: CASSFQTEAFF